Listed below are T cell receptor beta chains from one sample, sequenced in a study of T cells in Graves' hyperthyroidism and ophthalmopathy. Using its own MiXCR run on the multiplex PCR reads, TCRdb lists one record per CDR3 protein. The repertoire holds roughly 640,000 distinct CDR3 sequences, about a sixth seen once, with less than 3.5% in the top ten. Sequencing was done on a sample of blood. These receptors were collected from a woman aged 40 to 50 with Graves' ophthalmopathy. Each CDR3 is given with its conserved first and last residue. The D gene is left open where the match is weak. Size is omitted from some rows. Given values are once, few, many or a class for expanded clones.

j_call: TRBJ1-6
d_call: NA
v_call: TRBV5-1
clone_size: few
cdr3_nt: TGCGCCAGCAGCTTGGAAGGCAGGGATCGGTCACCCCTCCACTTT
cdr3_aa: CASSLEGRDRSPLHF

j_call: TRBJ1-2
d_call: NA
v_call: TRBV20-1
clone_size: NA
cdr3_nt: TGCAGTGCTCGCCACACAGGAAATACTAACTATGGCTACACCTTC
cdr3_aa: CSARHTGNTNYGYTF

j_call: TRBJ1-5
d_call: TRBD1
v_call: TRBV7-2
clone_size: few
cdr3_nt: TGTGCCAGCAGCTCCAGGGGGCAGGGCAATCAGCCCCAGCATTTT
cdr3_aa: CASSSRGQGNQPQHF

j_call: TRBJ2-1
d_call: NA
v_call: TRBV5-1
clone_size: NA
cdr3_nt: TGCGCCAGCACGTACAACTACAATGAGCAGTTCTTC
cdr3_aa: CASTYNYNEQFF

j_call: TRBJ1-2
d_call: NA
v_call: TRBV18
clone_size: few
cdr3_nt: TGTGCCAGCTCACTTGCGGACTTTAAGGGGGACTATGGCTACACCTTC
cdr3_aa: CASSLADFKGDYGYTF

j_call: TRBJ1-1
d_call: NA
v_call: TRBV2
clone_size: many
cdr3_nt: TGTGCCAGCAGTGGAAGGAGGGGAGGCACTGAAGCTTTCTTT
cdr3_aa: CASSGRRGGTEAFF

j_call: TRBJ2-7
d_call: TRBD2
v_call: TRBV20-1
clone_size: few
cdr3_nt: TGCAGTGCGCCAGCGGGACTTTACGAGCAGTACTTC
cdr3_aa: CSAPAGLYEQYF

j_call: TRBJ1-5
d_call: NA
v_call: TRBV10-3
clone_size: NA
cdr3_nt: TGTGCCATCAGTGAATTAACAGGTGGGGGGCCCCAGCATTTT
cdr3_aa: CAISELTGGGPQHF

j_call: TRBJ2-1
d_call: NA
v_call: TRBV5-4
clone_size: NA
cdr3_nt: TGTGCCAGCAGCTTGGGGCCCTTAGTGGGGGCCTACAATGAGCAGTTCTTC
cdr3_aa: CASSLGPLVGAYNEQFF

j_call: TRBJ2-7
d_call: NA
v_call: TRBV20-1
clone_size: few
cdr3_nt: TGCAGTGCTAGCCCTCCCGGGAAGTCTTACGAGCAGTACTTC
cdr3_aa: CSASPPGKSYEQYF

j_call: TRBJ2-7
d_call: TRBD2
v_call: TRBV3-1
clone_size: many
cdr3_nt: TGTGCCAGCAGCCAGACTAGCGGGATCCCTCTGGGCGAGCAGTACTTC
cdr3_aa: CASSQTSGIPLGEQYF

j_call: TRBJ1-6
d_call: NA
v_call: TRBV5-1
clone_size: NA
cdr3_nt: TGCGCCAGCAGCCCCGTCTCGGTGGCCGCACGGAATTCACCCCTCCACTTT
cdr3_aa: CASSPVSVAARNSPLHF

j_call: TRBJ1-5
d_call: NA
v_call: TRBV6-1
clone_size: many
cdr3_nt: TGTGCCAGCAGTTCTCAGGGGAGCAATCAGCCCCAGCATTTT
cdr3_aa: CASSSQGSNQPQHF

j_call: TRBJ2-5
d_call: TRBD1
v_call: TRBV20-1
clone_size: few
cdr3_nt: TGCAGTGTTCCTCGACAGGGAGTATTCCAAGAGACCCAGTACTTC
cdr3_aa: CSVPRQGVFQETQYF

j_call: TRBJ1-1
d_call: TRBD1
v_call: TRBV19
clone_size: few
cdr3_nt: TGTGCCAGTAGTTTTGGACAGGGGTCGGTCATGAACACTGAAGCTTTCTTT
cdr3_aa: CASSFGQGSVMNTEAFF

j_call: TRBJ2-3
d_call: TRBD1
v_call: TRBV10-2
clone_size: few
cdr3_nt: TGCGCCAGCAGTGAAGGACAGGGGACCCCTTGGGGCACAGATACGCAGTATTTT
cdr3_aa: CASSEGQGTPWGTDTQYF

j_call: TRBJ2-1
d_call: TRBD2
v_call: TRBV6-1
clone_size: NA
cdr3_nt: TGTGCCAGCAGAACGGGGACTAGCAGCAGAACACGGCAGTTCTTC
cdr3_aa: CASRTGTSSRTRQFF

j_call: TRBJ2-4
d_call: NA
v_call: TRBV30
clone_size: few
cdr3_nt: TGTGCCTGGAGTCCCGGGGGCAGCCAAAACATTCAGTACTTC
cdr3_aa: CAWSPGGSQNIQYF

j_call: TRBJ2-5
d_call: TRBD1
v_call: TRBV6-2/TRBV6-3
clone_size: NA
cdr3_nt: TGTGCCAGCAGAGACACAGGGGGGGAGACCCAGTACTTC
cdr3_aa: CASRDTGGETQYF

j_call: TRBJ2-5
d_call: NA
v_call: TRBV5-1
clone_size: NA
cdr3_nt: TGCGCCAGCAGCTTCGAAGGGGCAATGGAGACCCAGTACTTC
cdr3_aa: CASSFEGAMETQYF

j_call: TRBJ2-2
d_call: NA
v_call: TRBV30
clone_size: NA
cdr3_nt: TGTGCCTGGAGGGGGGGCACCGGGGAGCTGTTTTTT
cdr3_aa: CAWRGGTGELFF

j_call: TRBJ1-1
d_call: TRBD1
v_call: TRBV5-1
clone_size: few
cdr3_nt: TGCGCCAGCAGCTGGTCAGGGGGGGGGACTGAAGCTTTCTTT
cdr3_aa: CASSWSGGGTEAFF

j_call: TRBJ2-1
d_call: NA
v_call: TRBV7-2
clone_size: many
cdr3_nt: TGTGCCAGCAGCGCCGATTTAAGCTCCTACAATGAGCAGTTCTTC
cdr3_aa: CASSADLSSYNEQFF

j_call: TRBJ1-2
d_call: NA
v_call: TRBV7-9
clone_size: few
cdr3_nt: TGTGCCAGCAGTCCCCGGGGGGGTGGCTACACCTTC
cdr3_aa: CASSPRGGGYTF

j_call: TRBJ2-3
d_call: NA
v_call: TRBV11-2
clone_size: NA
cdr3_nt: TGCGCCAGCAGCCCCAAGAGGGACGGCACAGATACGCAGTATTTT
cdr3_aa: CASSPKRDGTDTQYF

j_call: TRBJ1-4
d_call: NA
v_call: TRBV6-1
clone_size: few
cdr3_nt: TGTGCCAGCAGTGACGGCCGATATAATGAAAAACTGTTTTTT
cdr3_aa: CASSDGRYNEKLFF

j_call: TRBJ2-3
d_call: TRBD2
v_call: TRBV3-1
clone_size: many
cdr3_nt: TGTGCCAGCAGCCAACCCGGGAGGGTTCGGAAAGATACGCAGTATTTT
cdr3_aa: CASSQPGRVRKDTQYF

j_call: TRBJ2-7
d_call: TRBD1
v_call: TRBV6-6
clone_size: NA
cdr3_nt: TGTGCCAGCAGTTATGGGACAGGGCCCTACGAGCAGTACTTC
cdr3_aa: CASSYGTGPYEQYF

j_call: TRBJ2-2
d_call: TRBD1
v_call: TRBV6-4
clone_size: NA
cdr3_nt: TGTGCCAGCAGTGACTCGGGGACAGAAGTAAACACCGGGGAGCTGTTTTTT
cdr3_aa: CASSDSGTEVNTGELFF

j_call: TRBJ2-7
d_call: TRBD2
v_call: TRBV29-1
clone_size: NA
cdr3_nt: TGCAGCGTTCTAACCGGGACTAACTACGAGCAGTACTTC
cdr3_aa: CSVLTGTNYEQYF

j_call: TRBJ2-4
d_call: NA
v_call: TRBV20-1
clone_size: NA
cdr3_nt: TGCAGTGTCCTAGGCCTGGGGAGCATTCAGTACTTC
cdr3_aa: CSVLGLGSIQYF

j_call: TRBJ2-1
d_call: NA
v_call: TRBV6-1
clone_size: few
cdr3_nt: TGTGCCAGCAGTGATTGGGGGGTATTAAAAAATGAGCAGTTCTTC
cdr3_aa: CASSDWGVLKNEQFF

j_call: TRBJ1-4
d_call: TRBD1
v_call: TRBV30
clone_size: many
cdr3_nt: TGTGCCTGGAGTAGGACAGGGCCTAATGAAAAACTGTTTTTT
cdr3_aa: CAWSRTGPNEKLFF

j_call: TRBJ1-2
d_call: TRBD1
v_call: TRBV9
clone_size: few
cdr3_nt: TGTGCCAGCAGCGTAGAGGGACAGGGACTCTATGGCTACACCTTC
cdr3_aa: CASSVEGQGLYGYTF

j_call: TRBJ2-3
d_call: NA
v_call: TRBV2
clone_size: NA
cdr3_nt: TGTGCCAGCGGGAACAGCCACACAGATACGCAGTATTTT
cdr3_aa: CASGNSHTDTQYF

j_call: TRBJ2-1
d_call: NA
v_call: TRBV27
clone_size: many
cdr3_nt: TGTGCCAGCAGTTTAGTCCGGGTGCGGGGGCCCTACAATGAGCAGTTCTTC
cdr3_aa: CASSLVRVRGPYNEQFF

j_call: TRBJ2-1
d_call: TRBD2
v_call: TRBV28
clone_size: many
cdr3_nt: TGTGCCAGCAGCTCCGGGACTAGAACATATATGCTTGGGCAGTTCTTC
cdr3_aa: CASSSGTRTYMLGQFF

j_call: TRBJ2-2
d_call: NA
v_call: TRBV7-2
clone_size: few
cdr3_nt: TGTGCCAGCGGGCGACAGGTCACCGGGGAGCTGTTTTTT
cdr3_aa: CASGRQVTGELFF

j_call: TRBJ1-2
d_call: TRBD1
v_call: TRBV6-1
clone_size: NA
cdr3_nt: TGTGCCAGCAGTGAGACAGGGGCCTATGGCTACACCTTC
cdr3_aa: CASSETGAYGYTF

j_call: TRBJ1-5
d_call: NA
v_call: TRBV10-3
clone_size: few
cdr3_nt: TGTGCCATCAGTGAGACAGGGAATCAGCCCCAGCATTTT
cdr3_aa: CAISETGNQPQHF

j_call: TRBJ2-1
d_call: NA
v_call: TRBV19
clone_size: NA
cdr3_nt: TGTGCCAGTAGTAGGGGCCCGGAAAGCGGCCGCAGCTCCTACAATGAGCAGTTCTTC
cdr3_aa: CASSRGPESGRSSYNEQFF

j_call: TRBJ1-1
d_call: NA
v_call: TRBV5-1
clone_size: NA
cdr3_nt: TGCGCCAGCAGCTTGGTTTCGGGGAGGCGGAACACTGAAGCTTTCTTT
cdr3_aa: CASSLVSGRRNTEAFF

j_call: TRBJ2-7
d_call: TRBD2
v_call: TRBV20-1
clone_size: NA
cdr3_nt: TGCAGTGCTGACGGACTAGCGGGAGCACTGGAGCAGTACTTC
cdr3_aa: CSADGLAGALEQYF

j_call: TRBJ1-6
d_call: TRBD1
v_call: TRBV28
clone_size: many
cdr3_nt: TGTGCCAGCAGTTTTTCGGTCAGGGGGAACTCACCCCTCCACTTT
cdr3_aa: CASSFSVRGNSPLHF

j_call: TRBJ2-3
d_call: NA
v_call: TRBV28
clone_size: many
cdr3_nt: TGTGCCAGCAGTTTGCCGGTATTGAACACAGATACGCAGTATTTT
cdr3_aa: CASSLPVLNTDTQYF

j_call: TRBJ1-5
d_call: NA
v_call: TRBV15
clone_size: NA
cdr3_nt: TGTGCCACCAGCAGAGATATCGCAGGGGTCCAGCCCCAGCATTTT
cdr3_aa: CATSRDIAGVQPQHF

j_call: TRBJ2-5
d_call: NA
v_call: TRBV18
clone_size: NA
cdr3_nt: TGTGCCAGCTCACCAGTTAAAACAGGCCAACCTTTGCAAGAGACCCAGTACTTC
cdr3_aa: CASSPVKTGQPLQETQYF

j_call: TRBJ2-1
d_call: TRBD2
v_call: TRBV20-1
clone_size: few
cdr3_nt: TGCAGTGCTAGTAACAGGGGACTAGCGGGAGGGGATGAGCAGTTCTTC
cdr3_aa: CSASNRGLAGGDEQFF

j_call: TRBJ1-2
d_call: NA
v_call: TRBV2
clone_size: few
cdr3_nt: TGTGCCAGCAGTGCAGGGGACGGATATGGCTACACCTTC
cdr3_aa: CASSAGDGYGYTF

j_call: TRBJ2-1
d_call: NA
v_call: TRBV7-8
clone_size: many
cdr3_nt: TGTGCCAGCAGACCCTCATTGGAGAGTTTTTACAATGAGCAGTTCTTC
cdr3_aa: CASRPSLESFYNEQFF

j_call: TRBJ1-2
d_call: TRBD1
v_call: TRBV13
clone_size: many
cdr3_nt: TGTGCCACTGAGGAGGGGGCGTATGGCTACACCTTC
cdr3_aa: CATEEGAYGYTF

j_call: TRBJ1-1
d_call: NA
v_call: TRBV7-8
clone_size: many
cdr3_nt: TGTGCCAGCGGCGGGGCAGCCATGAACACTGAAGCTTTCTTT
cdr3_aa: CASGGAAMNTEAFF

j_call: TRBJ2-1
d_call: TRBD1
v_call: TRBV2
clone_size: NA
cdr3_nt: TGTGCCAGCACCGGACAGGGCCACTCCTACAATGAGCAGTTCTTC
cdr3_aa: CASTGQGHSYNEQFF

j_call: TRBJ2-1
d_call: NA
v_call: TRBV2
clone_size: many
cdr3_nt: TGTGCCAGCAGTGATTTCAGGGGACTTACCACCTACAATGAGCAGTTCTTC
cdr3_aa: CASSDFRGLTTYNEQFF

j_call: TRBJ1-5
d_call: NA
v_call: TRBV15
clone_size: NA
cdr3_nt: TGTGCCACCAGCAGAGATTGGCAGCCCCAGCATTTT
cdr3_aa: CATSRDWQPQHF

j_call: TRBJ2-5
d_call: NA
v_call: TRBV7-9
clone_size: NA
cdr3_nt: TGTGCCAGCAGCTTAAGGTTCTCTCGGGACACTAGTCCGCAAGAGACCCAGTACTTC
cdr3_aa: CASSLRFSRDTSPQETQYF